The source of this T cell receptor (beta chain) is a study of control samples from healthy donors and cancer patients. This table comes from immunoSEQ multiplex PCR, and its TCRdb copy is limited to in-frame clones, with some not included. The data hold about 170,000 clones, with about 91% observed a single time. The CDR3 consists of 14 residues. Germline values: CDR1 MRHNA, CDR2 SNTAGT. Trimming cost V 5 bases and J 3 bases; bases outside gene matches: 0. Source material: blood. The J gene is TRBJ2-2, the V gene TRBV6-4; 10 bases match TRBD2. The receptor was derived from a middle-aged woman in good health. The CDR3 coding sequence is TGTGCCAGCAGTACTAGCGGGGACACCGGGGAGCTGTTTTTT. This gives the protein CASSTSGDTGELFF.